Following are 4 T cell receptor beta chains from one sample sequenced in a study of T cells in women clearing cervical HPV infection. The data were produced by immunoSEQ multiplex PCR, yet TCRdb's version contains in-frame clones alone and is incomplete. The sample data list 31,000 or so clones. Material: blood buffy coat. These receptors all stem from a woman aged 18-70 years with a cervical HPV16 infection that either progressed to CIN3+ or cleared (not recorded which).

A word on this clone: The read ends 3 residues shy of where the CDR3 ends; the end is completed using the germline J gene. The V call is TRBV18, the J call TRBJ2-1, with 7 bases aligning to TRBD2. From germline, CDR1 is KGHSH and CDR2 LQKENI. The J segment lost 0 bases and the V segment lost 3 bases, leaving 2 bases of the junction unmatched. The CDR3 has 15 amino acids. The CDR3: CASSPSGYSYNEQFF. CDR3 bases read: TGTGCCAGCTCACCTAGCGGGTACTCCTACAATGAG. The whole variable domain, filled in from reference TRBV18 and TRBJ2-1, reads NAGVMQNPRHLVRRRGQEARLRCSPMKGHSHVYWYRQLPEEGLKFMVYLQKENIIDESGMPKERFSAEFPKEGPSILRIQQVVRGDSAAYFCASSPSGYSYNEQFFGPGTRLTVL.

As concerns this clone: Germline is not matched at one junction end, which may reflect a read error. From the germline J gene comes the end of the CDR3, since the read stops 3 residues before it. The chain has TRBV7-7 and TRBJ2-1; 14 nucleotides align to TRBD2. Germline CDR1 is SSHAT and CDR2 is FNYEAQ (reference sequence). The CDR3 contains 18 residues. The part of the CDR3 DNA that was read is TGTGCTAGCAGCCCGCCGACTAGCGGGAGGGCCCTGTACAATGAG. Translated, it gives CASSPPTSGRALYNE. The whole CDR3 protein reads CASSPPTSGRALYNEQFF.

On this clone itself: The read is 3 residues too short to cover the CDR3 end, so that end is filled in from the germline J gene. The chain recombines TRBV19 with TRBJ2-3, with 7 positions matching TRBD1. Germline-derived CDR1 and CDR2 are LNHDA and SQIVND (reference sequence). The ends lost 6 bases at V and 2 bases at J; junction bases unmatched: 11. The CDR3 totals 16 residues. The part of the CDR3 DNA that was read is TGTGCCAGTAGCGGTGGACAGGACATTTCCACAGATACG. Its protein product is CASSGGQDISTDT. The entire CDR3 is CASSGGQDISTDTQYF.

Concerning this clone itself: The read terminates 3 residues before the CDR3 end, so the remaining end is supplied by the germline J gene. The chain recombines TRBV5-1 with TRBJ1-4; 7 bases match TRBD1. Germline V gene lookup returns CDR1 SGHRS and CDR2 YFSETQ. There are 15 residues in the CDR3. V was pared by 3 bases and J by 8 bases, with 10 bases of the junction left unmatched. This CDR3 reads CASSSTRQGGEKLFF. The DNA read from the CDR3 is TGCGCCAGCAGCTCCACCAGACAGGGCGGAGAAAAA.